This is a list of T cell receptor beta chains from one sample in a study of post-analysis software for immune sequencing data. TCRdb recomputed calls from the PCR reads with MiXCR, one row per CDR3 protein. The data contain hundreds of thousands of distinct CDR3 sequences, 25% to 30% of them seen just once; the ten biggest clones take up 0.5% to 0.6%. What was sequenced was blood. The receptors here all came from a girl aged 10-17 years with multiple sclerosis. The conserved cysteine and the conserved F or W are not part of the CDR3 here. D genes are given only for firm matches. Not every row has a clone size; where given, it reads once, few, many or a size class.

>TRBD2|few|TRBJ2-5|TRBV20-1
SAQTSGRRTQY
>TRBD2|few|TRBJ2-1|TRBV6-2/TRBV6-3
ASSYSMVVTGGIHYNEQF
>TRBD2|few|TRBJ2-4|TRBV6-2/TRBV6-3
ASSYSRGTSGQNIQY
>TRBD2|.|TRBJ2-3|TRBV27
ASSMTSGGADTQY
>.|.|TRBJ1-1|TRBV12-3/TRBV12-4
ASSEQVYTEAF
>TRBD2|.|TRBJ2-3|TRBV28
ASSLGVGGSGY
>TRBD1|.|TRBJ2-5|TRBV18
ASSPPGQASYQETQY
>.|few|TRBJ1-5|TRBV20-1
SARDPRRGQPQH
>TRBD2|few|TRBJ2-4|TRBV11-2
ASSLSAGGPGNIQY
>.|.|TRBJ1-6|TRBV20-1
SAKTRQGRSSYNSPLH
>TRBD2|.|TRBJ2-3|TRBV20-1
SATSARGGRGDTQY
>TRBD2|once|TRBJ2-7|TRBV6-5
ASSYSIIAGRTSGSSYEQY
>.|few|TRBJ2-3|TRBV7-8
ASSQAPGRSPADTQY
>.|many|TRBJ2-7|TRBV7-2
ASSSNRGEQY
>TRBD2|.|TRBJ2-3|TRBV3-1
ASSLRGGQTNTQY
>.|.|TRBJ2-2|TRBV7-2
ASSPIRGTGELF
>TRBD2|few|TRBJ2-6|TRBV7-2
ASSAAGGLGANVLT
>.|few|TRBJ2-7|TRBV20-1
SARDGTSLDPSYEQY
>TRBD2|few|TRBJ2-1|TRBV27
ASSAREGGEQF
>TRBD2|few|TRBJ2-1|TRBV27
ASSLGGRATDEQF
>.|.|TRBJ1-2|TRBV7-2
ASSPEPDYGYT
>.|.|TRBJ2-3|TRBV28
ASTNWGAGAFTDTQY
>.|.|TRBJ1-3|TRBV10-3
AISGVGQLSGNTIY
>.|few|TRBJ1-1|TRBV29-1
SAGGLNTEAF
>.|.|TRBJ2-7|TRBV3-1
ASSQDIGGSEY
>TRBD1|few|TRBJ2-7|TRBV20-1
SADRQGLRDEQY
>.|.|TRBJ1-1|TRBV15
ATGRDPGATEAF
>.|few|TRBJ2-7|TRBV9
ASSVGGSTYEQY
>.|few|.|TRBV5-6
ASSSIIGEQY
>TRBD2|few|TRBJ2-5|TRBV20-1
SAGLLAGVGETQY
>TRBD1|.|TRBJ1-2|TRBV28
ASSPSGGSDDVYT
>.|.|TRBJ1-1|TRBV5-1
ASSSGIDMNTEAF
>.|.|TRBJ1-2|TRBV18
ASSPVFYGYT
>.|.|TRBJ1-1|TRBV6-5
ASSYSVQGRAF
>.|many|TRBJ2-7|TRBV7-9
ASSPDYPEQY
>TRBD1|.|TRBJ1-5|TRBV5-5
ASTETGTGGSNQPQH
>.|.|TRBJ1-1|TRBV3-1
ASSQLYRVRGDGAF
>.|few|.|TRBV20-1
SATLRSGDDETQY
>TRBD2|.|TRBJ2-7|TRBV10-1
ASSAREGGDEQY
>TRBD1|few|TRBJ1-5|TRBV27
ASSPWQGDSNQPQH
>TRBD2|few|TRBJ2-4|TRBV20-1
SARALRGLAKNIQY
>TRBD1|.|TRBJ1-5|TRBV20-1
SAGRSGQGSMQPQH
>TRBD1|.|TRBJ1-1|TRBV9
ASSSGTGGTEAF
>TRBD1|.|TRBJ1-5|TRBV28
ASSSWTGVGNQPQH
>TRBD2|.|TRBJ2-1|TRBV2
ASSVETSGRGPF
>.|.|TRBJ2-2|TRBV10-3
AIGESTGELF
>TRBD1|.|TRBJ1-1|TRBV5-5
ASSFRAQGVGTEAF
>TRBD1|.|TRBJ2-5|TRBV5-1
ASSTRQGSETQY
>.|few|TRBJ2-2|TRBV15
ATSRDQPGGDTGELF
>.|few|TRBJ2-2|TRBV28
AGPTGQINTGELF
>.|.|TRBJ2-3|TRBV4-3
ASSQGSVGSTDTQY
>TRBD2|.|TRBJ2-5|TRBV20-1
SAWGAGDWETQY
>TRBD1|once|TRBJ2-7|TRBV29-1
SVEGAGDRDRYEQY
>.|.|TRBJ1-2|TRBV5-1
ASSLVGGAGANYGYT